The 14 T cell receptor beta chains listed next were all sequenced from one sample in a study of cytomegalovirus exposure and HLA in healthy donors. 13 Jbeta primers and 60 Vbeta primers were used for the PCR. Method: immunoSEQ multiplex PCR; TCRdb's copy keeps in-frame clones and lacks some. The sample has tens of thousands of clones. Material: PBMCs. The source of these receptors is an older woman in good health and CMV-seronegative.

The genes are TRBV7-9 and TRBJ2-7; no clear D gene. With 1 base removed from V and 5 bases from J, the gap between germline ends came to 6 bases. CDR3 length: 12 residues. The germline V gene has CDR1 SEHNR and CDR2 FQNEAQ (reference sequence). CDR3 DNA sequence: TGTGCCAGCAGCTTAGTTCCCAACGAGCAGTACTTC. Translating it yields CASSLVPNEQYF. Full variable domain (rest looked up from reference TRBV7-9 and TRBJ2-7): DTGVSQNPRHKITKRGQNVTFRCDPISEHNRLYWYRQTLGQGPEFLTYFQNEAQLEKSRLLSDRFSAERPKGSFSTLEIQRTEQGDSAMYLCASSLVPNEQYFGPGTRLTVT.

This chain joins TRBV27 and TRBJ2-7, with 8 bases aligning to TRBD2. CDR1 is MNHEY, CDR2 SMNVEV, per germline (reference sequence). The junction had 6 bases not matched to a gene; V was cut back by 2 bases and J by 3 bases. The CDR3 runs 15 residues. CDR3 sequence: CASSLRAGGYYEQYF. The CDR3 DNA reads TGTGCCAGCAGTTTACGGGCGGGGGGCTACTACGAGCAGTACTTC.

The rearrangement links TRBV7-6 to TRBJ1-2; 10 bases map to TRBD1. Germline CDR1 reads SGHVS; CDR2 reads FNYEAQ. This CDR3 contains 15 residues. V was pared by 1 base and J by 3 bases, with 2 bases of the junction left unmatched. CDR3 DNA sequence: TGTGCCAGCAGCTTAGGGACAGGGGGAGACTATGGCTACACCTTC. This sequence encodes CASSLGTGGDYGYTF.

The chain joins TRBV5-1 to TRBJ1-4; D gene ambiguous. There are 13 residues in the CDR3. V lost 6 bases and J 0 bases, leaving 6 bases between the germline ends. In germline, CDR1 is SGHRS, CDR2 YFSETQ. CDR3 DNA sequence: TGCGCCAGCACCTCTACAACTAATGAAAAACTGTTTTTT. Translated: CASTSTTNEKLFF.

The J gene is TRBJ2-5, the V gene TRBV19, with TRBD2 as a possible D gene (5 bases). The CDR3 consists of 14 residues. The germline CDR1 and CDR2 sequences are LNHDA and SQIVND (reference sequence). V was shortened by 7 bases and J by 1 base, with 13 bases between the two germline ends. CDR3 in amino acids: CASTPSSAQETQYF. CDR3 nucleotide sequence: TGTGCCAGTACCCCCAGTAGCGCCCAAGAGACCCAGTACTTC.

The V and J genes are TRBV7-2 and TRBJ2-7; possibly TRBD2 for D (6 bases). This CDR3 has 14 amino acids. V was trimmed by 2 bases and J by 0 bases, leaving 8 bases between them. The germline CDR1 and CDR2 sequences are SGHTA and FQGNSA. The CDR3 loop is CASSLHGSSYEQYF. The CDR3 DNA follows: TGTGCCAGCAGCTTACACGGGAGCTCCTACGAGCAGTACTTC.

The chain uses TRBV28 and TRBJ1-1; the D is unclear. The CDR3 totals 14 residues. V shed 5 bases and J shed 1 base, with 11 bases lying between them. Germline V gene data show CDR1 as MDHEN and CDR2 as SYDVKM. CDR3 sequence: CASSPPYKNTEAFF. CDR3 nucleotide sequence: TGTGCCAGCAGTCCCCCGTACAAGAACACTGAAGCTTTCTTT.

The chain uses TRBV28 and TRBJ2-4, with 7 positions matching TRBD1. The CDR3 is 14 residues long. The V segment lost 2 bases and the J segment 3 bases; nucleotides outside the gene matches: 1. CDR1 and CDR2 from the germline V gene are MDHEN and SYDVKM. CDR3 bases: TGTGCCAGCAGTTTAGCAGGGGGCAAAAACATTCAGTACTTC. Translated, it gives CASSLAGGKNIQYF.

The rearrangement links TRBV9 to TRBJ2-7; D unclear. The germline CDR1 and CDR2 sequences are SGDLS and YYNGEE. The CDR3 runs to 15 residues. Trimming left V 0 bases short and J 2 bases short, with 12 bases between. For the CDR3, the DNA is TGTGCCAGCAGCGTAGGGTCCCGAGGTCCCTACGAGCAGTACTTC. It translates to CASSVGSRGPYEQYF.

The chain couples TRBV5-1 to TRBJ1-2; 10 bases align to TRBD1. CDR3 length: 15 amino acids. The V gene end was trimmed by 5 bases and the J gene end by 0 bases; junction bases not matched to a gene: 4. Per germline, CDR1 SGHRS and CDR2 YFSETQ. This CDR3 is CASSSGTGANYGYTF. The CDR3 DNA reads as TGCGCCAGCAGTTCCGGGACAGGGGCTAACTATGGCTACACCTTC.

The genes are TRBV4-2 and TRBJ2-5; 8 positions match TRBD1. The J call is in doubt because the DNA end fits TRBJ2-7 better. CDR1 is LGHNA and CDR2 is YNFKEQ in the germline V gene. There are 13 residues in the CDR3. CDR3 sequence (DNA): TGTGCCAGCAGCCCGGACAGGGACTACGAGCAGTACTTC. Amino acid sequence: CASSPDRDYEQYF.

V is TRBV5-1 and J is TRBJ2-3; 12 bases map to TRBD2. The CDR3 is made up of 19 amino acids. V gave up 2 bases and J gave up 4 bases; unmatched junction bases: 14. Germline loops: CDR1 SGHRS, CDR2 YFSETQ. For the CDR3, the DNA is TGCGCCAGCAGCTTCGGCTCTAGCGGGAGGGCCTCGGGTGCAGATACGCAGTATTTT. Residues: CASSFGSSGRASGADTQYF.

CDR3 sequence (DNA): TGCGCCAGCAGCCCAGGGACTAGCGGTAGAACCTACGAGCAGTACTTC. Protein: CASSPGTSGRTYEQYF. The V gene is TRBV5-1, the J gene TRBJ2-7; 11 bases align to TRBD2. Trimming took 4 bases from V and 2 from J; bases not matched to a gene: 8. This CDR3 has 16 residues. Germline V gives CDR1 SGHRS, CDR2 YFSETQ.

This chain connects TRBV9 to TRBJ2-1, with 8 bases identical to TRBD2. V gave up 3 bases and J gave up 7 bases; unmatched junction bases: 9. This CDR3 has 15 amino acids. From germline, CDR1 is SGDLS and CDR2 YYNGEE. The CDR3 region has the DNA TGTGCCAGCAGCGCGGGGGGGCAGGCCTGGAATGAGCAGTTCTTC. It specifies CASSAGGQAWNEQFF. Based on the CDR3 plus reference TRBV9 and TRBJ2-1, the full variable domain is DSGVTQTPKHLITATGQRVTLRCSPRSGDLSVYWYQQSLDQGLQFLIQYYNGEERAKGNILERFSAQQFPDLHSELNLSSLELGDSALYFCASSAGGQAWNEQFFGPGTRLTVL.